This T cell receptor beta chain derives from a study of Ad26.COV2.S vaccination and SARS-CoV-2 variants. As for treatment: roughly 18 received Ad26.COV2.S at low or high dose, single or two shots; 5 received placebo; per-sample allocation not given. Samples were taken on day 63 after the first vaccine or placebo injection. In regard to this clone: Its antigen remains unidentified.

Sequenced by immunoSEQ multiplex PCR; TCRdb stores in-frame clones only, minus some. The repertoire has approximately 350,000 clones, around nine tenths of them found once; the top ten carry roughly 3.1%. V was cut by 5 bases and J by 4 bases, with 15 bases left in between. The CDR3 loop spans 14 amino acids. Germline lookup yields CDR1 GTSNPN and CDR2 SVGIG (reference sequence). General study points: Once vaccination had occurred, spike-specific CD8+ and CD4+ T cell responses reportedly showed substantial breadth.

The material was peripheral blood, obtained in a trial of Ad26.COV2.S vaccine versus placebo. This TCR was sampled from a person aged 18-65 years who received the Ad26.COV2.S COVID-19 vaccine or a placebo. The chain combines TRBV30 with TRBJ2-1; D gene unclear. In DNA, the CDR3 is TGTGCCTGGCTTACCCGGGCCAGATACAATGAGCAGTTCTTC. The encoded protein is CAWLTRARYNEQFF.